These 24 T cell receptor beta chains originate from one sample sequenced in a study of T cell repertoires in cytomegalovirus infection. A single record per CDR3 protein comes from TCRdb applying MiXCR to the reads. The data hold approximately 250,000 distinct CDR3 sequences, with over 8% observed a single time. The sequencing input was PBMCs. These receptors were collected from a human donor in good health (CMV status not recorded). Some clones in this sample may be carry-over from other donors' samples.

The V and J genes are TRBV7-8 and TRBJ1-6, with D uncertain. The germline V and J ends were trimmed by 4 bases and 10 bases, with 11 bases remaining between them. Germline values: CDR1 SGHVS, CDR2 FQNEAQ. There are 13 residues in the CDR3. DNA of the CDR3: TGTGCCAGCAGCTCTCCGGGAGGATCACCCCTCCACTTT. Encoded protein: CASSSPGGSPLHF.

Ten or more counts support this clonotype. The V gene is TRBV7-2, the J gene TRBJ2-5; no firm D call. The CDR3 is made up of 15 amino acids. V lost 1 base, J lost 5 bases, and 14 bases lay in between. The germline CDR1 and CDR2 sequences are SGHTA and FQGNSA. The CDR3 bases are TGTGCCAGCAGCTTAGATAGTTTGCTATTGGAGACCCAGTACTTC. Protein: CASSLDSLLLETQYF.

This clonotype was observed many times. The chain employs TRBV7-2 and TRBJ2-5; TRBD2 matches at 7 bases. Germline-derived CDR1 and CDR2 are SGHTA and FQGNSA. The CDR3 runs to 14 residues. V dropped 6 bases and J dropped 7; count of bases not matched to a gene: 11. CDR3 DNA sequence: TGTGCCAGCAGGCCTAGCGGAACTGGGGGGACCCAGTACTTC. Protein sequence: CASRPSGTGGTQYF.

This clonotype showed up many times. This rearrangement joins TRBV5-4 to TRBJ2-7, with D tentatively TRBD1 (6 bases). The CDR3 covers 12 residues. The V end lost 4 bases, the J end lost 3 bases, and 8 bases lay between the germline ends. The germline CDR1 and CDR2 sequences are SGHNT and YYREEE (reference sequence). The CDR3 sequence: CASSEQGYEQYF. CDR3 DNA: TGTGCCAGCAGCGAACAGGGCTACGAGCAGTACTTC. The full variable domain, completed using reference TRBV5-4 and TRBJ2-7, is ETGVTQSPTHLIKTRGQQVTLRCSSQSGHNTVSWYQQALGQGPQFIFQYYREEENGRGNFPPRFSGLQFPNYSSELNVNALELDDSALYLCASSEQGYEQYFGPGTRLTVT.

This clonotype showed up many times. This rearrangement joins TRBV7-2 to TRBJ1-5, with D hard to call. Trimming left V 0 bases short and J 0 bases short, with 9 bases between. Germline V CDR1 and CDR2: SGHTA, FQGNSA. The CDR3 has 16 residues. The CDR3 region has the DNA TGTGCCAGCAGCTTAGCCCAGACTTTTAGCAATCAGCCCCAGCATTTT. Translating it yields CASSLAQTFSNQPQHF.

The chain has TRBV6-2 or TRBV6-3 and TRBJ2-7; 8 nucleotides align to TRBD2. Trimming took 3 bases from V and 4 from J; bases not matched to a gene: 5. Germline CDR1 reads MNHEY; CDR2 reads SVGEGT. The CDR3 contains 14 residues. In nucleotides, the CDR3 is TGTGCCAGCAGTTATATTAGCGGGACTTACGAGCAGTACTTC. Protein product: CASSYISGTYEQYF.

In this sample, this clonotype turned up many times. This chain connects TRBV12-3 or TRBV12-4 to TRBJ2-3; D might be TRBD2 (5 bases). Trimming stripped 5 bases from V and 0 bases from J, with 15 bases between. This CDR3 is 16 amino acids long. CDR3 DNA sequence: TGTGCCAGCAGTCCGTGGACTGCTTCTAGCACAGATACGCAGTATTTT. Encoded protein: CASSPWTASSTDTQYF.

V and J are TRBV7-6 and TRBJ2-4; D not certain. The CDR3 length is 18 residues. Germline CDR1 is SGHVS and CDR2 is FNYEAQ. V was cut by 4 bases and J by 0 bases, with 19 bases left in between. The CDR3 loop reads CASSSKPPWVEAKNIQYF. The CDR3 DNA follows: TGTGCCAGCAGCTCTAAGCCCCCTTGGGTGGAAGCCAAAAACATTCAGTACTTC.

This clonotype was observed a handful of times. The V call is TRBV12-3 or TRBV12-4, the J call TRBJ1-3; D gene ambiguous. V was pared by 4 bases and J by 2 bases, with 15 bases between. The CDR3 covers 16 residues. CDR3 bases: TGTGCCAGCAGTTCTCCGGGCGCCAGGACTGGAAACACCATATATTTT. Translating gives CASSSPGARTGNTIYF.

This clonotype turned up a few times. This chain uses TRBV28 with TRBJ1-1; D not resolved. CDR1 MDHEN and CDR2 SYDVKM come from the germline V gene. V lost 5 bases and J lost 6, with 7 bases in between. This CDR3 is 11 amino acids long. This chain's CDR3 is CASSTFPEAFF. In nucleotides, the CDR3 is TGTGCCAGCAGTACGTTCCCTGAAGCTTTCTTT.

There are many counts of this clonotype. The chain combines TRBV7-2 with TRBJ2-5; D is possibly TRBD1 or TRBD2 (6 bases each). The CDR3 has 15 residues. From germline, CDR1 is SGHTA and CDR2 FQGNSA. Trimming cost V 4 bases and J 2 bases, with 14 bases left between them. The CDR3 nucleotides read TGTGCCAGCAGCTCAACAGGGAGGAAACAAGAGACCCAGTACTTC. This translates into CASSSTGRKQETQYF. Full variable domain (rest looked up from reference TRBV7-2 and TRBJ2-5): GAGVSQSPSNKVTEKGKDVELRCDPISGHTALYWYRQSLGQGLEFLIYFQGNSAPDKSGLPSDRFSAERTGGSVSTLTIQRTQQEDSAVYLCASSSTGRKQETQYFGPGTRLLVL.

The V gene is TRBV7-2, the J gene TRBJ1-2; maybe TRBD1 (6 bases). Per germline, CDR1 SGHTA and CDR2 FQGNSA. The CDR3 contains 14 residues. The V and J ends lost 1 base and 8 bases respectively, with 14 bases between them. The CDR3 here is CASSLGQGTIGYTF. The CDR3 nucleotides are TGTGCCAGCAGCTTAGGTCAGGGGACTATCGGCTACACCTTC.

The rearrangement links TRBV19 to TRBJ1-5; possibly TRBD1 for D (6 bases). Germline V CDR1 and CDR2: LNHDA, SQIVND (reference sequence). The length of the CDR3 is 15 residues. Trimming stripped 8 bases from V and 0 bases from J, with 14 bases between. CDR3 in DNA: TGTGCCAGTCGGACAGAAAGTTATAGCAATCAGCCCCAGCATTTT. Translating gives CASRTESYSNQPQHF.

In this sample, this clonotype turned up many times. This chain connects TRBV7-8 to TRBJ1-5, with D perhaps matching TRBD1 (5 bases). The CDR3 runs 17 residues. The germline gives CDR1 SGHVS, CDR2 FQNEAQ. V was trimmed by 4 bases and J by 7 bases, leaving 23 bases between them. The CDR3 reads CASSSKGGGEVWQPQHF. CDR3 in DNA: TGTGCCAGCAGCTCAAAAGGTGGGGGTGAGGTTTGGCAGCCCCAGCATTTT.

In its sample, this clonotype was seen many times. The J gene is TRBJ1-6, the V gene TRBV5-1; D gene unclear. CDR1 is SGHRS and CDR2 is YFSETQ in the germline V gene. V lost 7 bases and J lost 8, with 16 bases in between. This CDR3 is built from 14 residues. In DNA form, the CDR3 reads TGCGCCAGCTGCCGGCAGGCGTCGGATTCACCCCTCCACTTT. Residues: CASCRQASDSPLHF.

Ten or more counts support this clonotype. The chain recombines TRBV7-2 with TRBJ1-6; TRBD1 aligns across 7 bases. The CDR3 is made up of 14 amino acids. CDR1 is SGHTA and CDR2 is FQGNSA in the germline V gene. V dropped 5 bases and J dropped 10; count of bases not matched to a gene: 8. In DNA, the CDR3 is TGTGCCAGCAGCGTCCGGGACAGAGGCTCACCCCTCCACTTT. Amino acids: CASSVRDRGSPLHF.

This sequence joins TRBV30 and TRBJ2-3; possible D gene TRBD1, 5 bases. This CDR3 region has 13 residues. V lost 1 base and J lost 2, with 7 bases in between. The germline CDR1 and CDR2 sequences are GTSNPN and SVGIG (reference sequence). In nucleotides, the CDR3 is TGTGCCTGGAGTGCAGGGTTCACAGATACGCAGTATTTT. This gives the protein CAWSAGFTDTQYF.

The sample holds many counts of this clonotype. V and J are TRBV7-2 and TRBJ1-2, with TRBD1 matching 8 bases. This CDR3 has 16 residues. CDR1 and CDR2 from the germline V gene are SGHTA and FQGNSA. V lost 5 bases to trimming and J lost 4 bases; unmatched junction nucleotides: 12. CDR3 amino acids: CASSHGQGRVGYGYTF. Here the CDR3 DNA reads TGTGCCAGCAGCCACGGACAGGGCAGGGTTGGCTATGGCTACACCTTC.

This clonotype was seen many times. The genes are TRBV14 and TRBJ2-5; 8 bases match TRBD1. Germline loops: CDR1 SGHDN, CDR2 FVKESK. The CDR3 has 16 amino acids. Trimming cost V 2 bases and J 0 bases; bases outside gene matches: 5. CDR3 region: CASSQRGQAYQETQYF. DNA of the CDR3: TGTGCCAGCAGCCAAAGGGGACAGGCGTACCAAGAGACCCAGTACTTC.

This clonotype appeared many times. The chain joins TRBV11-3 to TRBJ2-7; either TRBD1 or TRBD2 may supply D (5 bases each). The V gene lost 1 base and the J gene lost 4 bases, with 14 bases spanning the gap. This CDR3 spans 15 amino acids. Germline values: CDR1 SGHNT, CDR2 YENEEA. The CDR3, as DNA: TGTGCCAGCAGCTTAGTCGCGTTGGGGGATTACGAGCAGTACTTC. Amino acids: CASSLVALGDYEQYF.

The sample holds many counts of this clonotype. The chain is built from TRBV12-3 or TRBV12-4 and TRBJ2-3, with unresolved D. V lost 6 bases and J 0 bases, leaving 4 bases between the germline ends. The CDR3 sequence is 12 residues long. CDR3 loop: CASRVSTDTQYF. DNA for the CDR3: TGTGCCAGCAGAGTTAGCACAGATACGCAGTATTTT.

This clonotype occurred a few times. This chain connects TRBV20-1 to TRBJ1-2, with 8 bases identical to TRBD1. The CDR3 runs to 12 residues. V lost 3 bases and J lost 3; bases outside the gene matches: 0. Germline CDR1 is DFQATT and CDR2 is SNEGSKA (reference sequence). DNA for the CDR3: TGCAGTGCTAGGGACAGGGACTATGGCTACACCTTC. As protein: CSARDRDYGYTF.

In its sample, this clonotype was seen many times. V gene TRBV14 combines with J gene TRBJ2-3; TRBD1 aligns across 8 bases. Germline V CDR1 and CDR2: SGHDN, FVKESK. V lost 4 bases to trimming and J lost 3 bases; unmatched junction nucleotides: 6. The CDR3 totals 15 residues. In DNA form, the CDR3 reads TGTGCCAGCAGCCGACAGGGGTCAGGGACAGATACGCAGTATTTT. Translated: CASSRQGSGTDTQYF.

This clonotype was seen at least ten times. The chain has TRBV11-2 and TRBJ1-2, with no clear D. The CDR3 has 12 residues. The ends were cut back, 5 bases at V and 8 bases at J, with 12 bases in the middle. CDR1 is SGHAT, CDR2 FQNNGV, per germline. CDR3 sequence reads: CASSPSTEGYTF. Here the CDR3 DNA reads TGTGCCAGCAGCCCCTCCACGGAAGGCTACACCTTC.